The following is a TCR beta chain sequence with its context. Profiling relied on immunoSEQ multiplex PCR, and the TCRdb table lists in-frame clones only, not all of them. The sample gives about 180,000 clones, 70% to 90% of which show up once; roughly 2.6% is in the top ten. The CDR3 is 15 residues long. The germline gives CDR1 MGHRA, CDR2 YSYEKL. V shed 1 base, J shed 7 bases, and the junction held 7 bases outside the gene matches. The data are from a study of blood T cell repertoires in COVID-19. This rearrangement joins TRBV4-1 to TRBJ1-1; TRBD1 aligns across 9 bases. This receptor was taken from a man between 40 and 49 years old with active or convalescent COVID-19. Source material: peripheral blood. The CDR3 DNA sequence: TGCGCCAGCAGCCAAGCTGCACAGGGGGCTGTTGAAGCTTTCTTT. This sequence encodes CASSQAAQGAVEAFF.